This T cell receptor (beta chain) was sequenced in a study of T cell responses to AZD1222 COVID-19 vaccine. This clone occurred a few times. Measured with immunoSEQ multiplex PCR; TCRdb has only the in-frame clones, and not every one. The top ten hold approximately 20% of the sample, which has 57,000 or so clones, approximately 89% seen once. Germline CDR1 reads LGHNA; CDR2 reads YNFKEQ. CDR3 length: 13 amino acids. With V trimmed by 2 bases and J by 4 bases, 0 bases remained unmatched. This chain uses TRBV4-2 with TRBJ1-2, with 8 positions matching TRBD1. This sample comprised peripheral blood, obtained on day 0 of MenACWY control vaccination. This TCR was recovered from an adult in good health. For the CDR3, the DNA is TGTGCCAGCAGCCAACAGGGGGCCTATGGCTACACCTTC. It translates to CASSQQGAYGYTF.